These 32 T cell receptor beta chains were sequenced from one sample in a study of identical twins. TCRdb independently ran MiXCR on the 5' RACE reads; one entry per CDR3 protein. The sample yields about 340,000 distinct CDR3 sequences, roughly an eighth seen once. The sample also formed part of further work on yellow fever vaccine responses in identical twins.

The specimen sequenced was CD8+ T cells sorted from blood. These receptors were taken from a woman between 18 and 29 years old in good health.

The gene calls are TRBV3-1 and TRBJ1-2; the match to TRBD1 covers 9 bases. This CDR3 spans 14 amino acids. CDR1 is LGHDT, CDR2 YNNKEL, per germline (reference sequence). V shed 5 bases and J 4 bases; nucleotides not matched to a gene: 5. This CDR3 is CASSEPGQGYGYTF. The CDR3 DNA sequence: TGTGCCAGCAGCGAGCCGGGACAGGGCTATGGCTACACCTTC.

The J gene is TRBJ1-5, the V gene TRBV6-1, with 9 nucleotides matching TRBD1. The CDR3 sequence is 13 residues long. The germline CDR1 and CDR2 sequences are MNHNS and SASEGT. V was clipped by 6 bases and J by 6 bases; unmatched bases: 3. CDR3 protein: CASRTGGLQPQHF. The CDR3 nucleotides read TGTGCCAGCAGGACAGGGGGACTTCAGCCCCAGCATTTT.

Many counts were recorded for this clonotype. This sequence joins TRBV28 and TRBJ2-4, with a weak D call TRBD1 (6 bases). The V gene lost 6 bases and the J gene lost 7 bases, with 13 bases spanning the gap. This CDR3 has 13 amino acids. Germline V gene data show CDR1 as MDHEN and CDR2 as SYDVKM. This chain's CDR3 is CASRRDRQNIQYF. The CDR3 DNA sequence: TGTGCCAGCAGGAGAGACAGGCAGAACATTCAGTACTTC.

This clonotype has a handful of counts. V and J are TRBV4-1 and TRBJ2-1, with D uncertain. V lost 4 bases to trimming and J lost 2 bases, with 15 bases between them. CDR1 and CDR2 (germline): MGHRA, YSYEKL. The CDR3 is 16 residues long. Here the CDR3 DNA reads TGCGCCAGCAGCCTGACCCCCCGTCGGCCCTACAATGAGCAGTTCTTC. It translates to CASSLTPRRPYNEQFF.

The rearrangement joins TRBV6-4 to TRBJ1-1; D gene ambiguous. The CDR3 has 12 amino acids. The germline gives CDR1 MRHNA, CDR2 SNTAGT. Trimming took off 2 bases at V and 11 bases at J, with 12 bases between the two ends. The chain's CDR3 is CASSDGSRAAFF. In DNA, the CDR3 is TGTGCCAGCAGTGACGGTTCCCGAGCTGCTTTCTTT.

This clonotype has a handful of counts. This chain connects TRBV28 to TRBJ2-2; D is possibly TRBD1 (6 bases). Germline CDR1 reads MDHEN; CDR2 reads SYDVKM. The ends were cut back, 4 bases at V and 1 base at J, with 10 bases in the middle. The CDR3 extends over 15 amino acids. The CDR3 DNA reads TGTGCCAGCAGTTCCCCGGGACAGAACACCGGGGAGCTGTTTTTT. It encodes CASSSPGQNTGELFF.

The chain combines TRBV5-8 with TRBJ2-3; weak D call: TRBD2 (6 bases). The CDR3 covers 15 residues. V lost 0 bases to trimming and J lost 4 bases, with 12 bases between them. In germline, CDR1 is SGHTS, CDR2 YDEGEE. CDR3 coding DNA: TGTGCCAGCAGCTTGGCCGGAGGGTTCGCAGATACGCAGTATTTT. This translates into CASSLAGGFADTQYF.

The chain has TRBV7-2 and TRBJ2-1; a possible D gene is TRBD2 (7 bases). Trimming left V 0 bases short and J 5 bases short, with 11 bases between. In germline, CDR1 is SGHTA, CDR2 FQGNSA. This CDR3 has 15 residues. CDR3 DNA sequence: TGTGCCAGCAGCTTAGCGGGGGGGCGGAACAATGAGCAGTTCTTC. It specifies CASSLAGGRNNEQFF.

The chain joins TRBV5-1 to TRBJ2-7; D possibly corresponds to TRBD1 (6 bases). This CDR3 region has 15 residues. V was clipped by 0 bases and J by 2 bases, with 12 bases between them. Germline-derived CDR1 and CDR2 are SGHRS and YFSETQ. This CDR3 is CASSLVRTVAYEQYV. As DNA, the CDR3 is TGCGCCAGCAGCTTGGTTCGGACAGTAGCCTACGAGCAGTACGTC.

V and J are TRBV24-1 and TRBJ1-1, with TRBD1 as a possible D gene (5 bases). V lost 2 bases, J lost 6 bases, and 9 bases lay in between. The CDR3 totals 13 residues. Germline-derived CDR1 and CDR2 are KGHDR and SFDVKD. CDR3 sequence reads: CATSDWGSSEAFF. CDR3 nucleotides: TGTGCCACCAGTGATTGGGGCAGTTCTGAAGCTTTCTTT.

J is TRBJ1-5 and V is TRBV7-9, with a weak D call TRBD1 (6 bases). Trimming removed 3 bases from V and 5 bases from J, with 20 bases in between. Looked up from germline, CDR1 is SEHNR and CDR2 is FQNEAQ (reference sequence). The CDR3 spans 17 residues. The CDR3 sequence is CASSFDQGHAWDQPQHF. CDR3 nucleotide sequence: TGTGCCAGCAGCTTCGACCAGGGACACGCTTGGGATCAGCCCCAGCATTTT.

This clonotype was recorded a few times. The V and J genes are TRBV3-1 and TRBJ2-7, with a tentative D call TRBD2 (6 bases). Trimming stripped 3 bases from V and 6 bases from J, with 18 bases between. This CDR3 spans 15 amino acids. Germline lookup yields CDR1 LGHDT and CDR2 YNNKEL (reference sequence). CDR3 nucleotides: TGTGCCAGCAGCCATAGCGGTACCATACTCTCCGAGCAGTACTTC. Its protein is CASSHSGTILSEQYF.

This clonotype was seen only a few times. The chain uses TRBV2 and TRBJ2-7; 8 bases fit TRBD1. Trimming took 7 bases from V and 4 from J; bases not matched to a gene: 6. The CDR3 totals 13 residues. Germline CDR1 reads SNHLY; CDR2 reads FYNNEI. The CDR3 DNA follows: TGTGCCAGCACGGGGACAGGTGAATACGAGCAGTACTTC. Protein: CASTGTGEYEQYF.

This clonotype came up many times. The V gene is TRBV12-3 or TRBV12-4, the J gene TRBJ1-3; D not resolved. CDR3 length: 13 residues. Trimming removed 6 bases at V and 0 bases at J, with 6 bases between. CDR3 sequence (DNA): TGTGCCAGCAGCCCGTCCTCTGGAAACACCATATATTTT. It is translated as CASSPSSGNTIYF.

This clonotype has only a few counts. The chain combines TRBV2 with TRBJ2-7; D not resolved. Deletions cut 5 bases from V and 0 bases from J, with 11 bases between. CDR1 SNHLY and CDR2 FYNNEI come from the germline V gene. CDR3 length equals 14 residues. DNA of the CDR3: TGTGCCAGCAGTCTGACCGAGAGCTCCTACGAGCAGTACGTC. Its translation is CASSLTESSYEQYV.

The chain has TRBV6-1 and TRBJ1-4; 9 nucleotides match TRBD1. The CDR3 runs to 15 residues. Germline CDR1 is MNHNS and CDR2 is SASEGT. Trimming took 5 bases from V and 5 from J; bases not matched to a gene: 6. CDR3 DNA sequence: TGTGCCAGCAGTATTCCGGACAGGGGAAATGAAAAACTGTTTTTT. Protein product: CASSIPDRGNEKLFF.

The chain couples TRBV24-1 to TRBJ1-2, with no clear D. Per the germline V gene, CDR1 is KGHDR and CDR2 is SFDVKD. V was shortened by 5 bases and J by 7 bases, with 7 bases between the two germline ends. The CDR3 is made up of 11 amino acids. The CDR3 loop reads CATSGPGGYTF. The CDR3, as DNA: TGTGCCACCAGTGGTCCCGGTGGCTACACCTTC.

This clonotype appeared a single time. V is TRBV28 and J is TRBJ2-3; 14 bases fit TRBD2. The germline V gene has CDR1 MDHEN and CDR2 SYDVKM. There are 17 residues in the CDR3. Trimming removed 5 bases from V and 1 base from J; junction bases left unmatched: 5. Here the CDR3 DNA reads TGTGCCAGCAGTAAGGGACTAGCGGGAGCGCGCACAGATACGCAGTATTTT. The encoded protein is CASSKGLAGARTDTQYF.

The CDR3 bases are TGTGCCAGCAGTTTCGGACAGGGCTATAATTCACCCCTCCACTTT. Protein sequence: CASSFGQGYNSPLHF. The chain has TRBV27 and TRBJ1-6, with 8 nucleotides matching TRBD1. The CDR3 has 15 amino acids. With V trimmed by 3 bases and J by 3 bases, 1 base remained unmatched. The germline V gene has CDR1 MNHEY and CDR2 SMNVEV (reference sequence).

This clonotype was counted at least ten times. The rearrangement links TRBV20-1 to TRBJ2-3; D unresolved. Germline V gene data show CDR1 as DFQATT and CDR2 as SNEGSKA (reference sequence). The CDR3 is 11 residues long. Trimming pared 1 base from V and 6 bases from J, leaving 5 bases between. CDR3: CSARGRDTQYF. The CDR3 coding sequence is TGCAGTGCTAGAGGTCGGGATACGCAGTATTTT.

This clonotype was seen more than once but under ten times. The chain has TRBV9 and TRBJ2-3; D may be TRBD2 (6 bases). This CDR3 spans 14 amino acids. Germline V gene lookup returns CDR1 SGDLS and CDR2 YYNGEE. Trimming removed 3 bases from V and 4 bases from J, with 12 bases in between. Here the CDR3 DNA reads TGTGCCAGCAGCGCCTCCGGGGGAGCAGATACGCAGTATTTT. It yields the protein CASSASGGADTQYF.

The V call is TRBV2, the J call TRBJ2-7; no firm D call. This CDR3 is built from 13 residues. Germline V gives CDR1 SNHLY, CDR2 FYNNEI. V was clipped by 2 bases and J by 2 bases, with 7 bases between them. The chain's CDR3 is CASSETNTYEQYF. In DNA form, the CDR3 reads TGTGCCAGCAGTGAAACTAACACCTACGAGCAGTACTTC. Together with reference TRBV2 and TRBJ2-7, the CDR3 gives the full variable domain: EPEVTQTPSHQVTQMGQEVILRCVPISNHLYFYWYRQILGQKVEFLVSFYNNEISEKSEIFDDQFSVERPDGSNFTLKIRSTKLEDSAMYFCASSETNTYEQYFGPGTRLTVT.

This rearrangement joins TRBV6-1 to TRBJ1-1, with 10 bases lining up with TRBD1. Trimming cost V 6 bases and J 0 bases; bases outside gene matches: 7. The length of the CDR3 is 16 residues. Germline CDR1 is MNHNS and CDR2 is SASEGT. CDR3 protein: CASSTGTGVLNTEAFF. As DNA, the CDR3 is TGTGCCAGCAGCACCGGGACAGGGGTTTTGAACACTGAAGCTTTCTTT.

In its sample, this clonotype was seen many times. The gene calls are TRBV27 and TRBJ2-7, with D possibly matching TRBD1 (5 bases). The CDR3 is 14 residues long. Germline values: CDR1 MNHEY, CDR2 SMNVEV (reference sequence). Trimming took 0 bases from V and 7 from J, leaving 13 bases between them. CDR3 nucleotide sequence: TGTGCCAGCAGTTTATCGGGGCCCCGTAAGGAGCAGTACTTC. It yields the protein CASSLSGPRKEQYF.

This clonotype was seen repeatedly, ten times or more. The rearrangement links TRBV4-1 to TRBJ2-7; the D is unclear. The length of the CDR3 is 15 residues. V was trimmed by 0 bases and J by 0 bases, leaving 9 bases between them. In germline, CDR1 is MGHRA, CDR2 YSYEKL. The CDR3 sequence is CASSQEPTTSYEQYV. Written as DNA, the CDR3 is TGCGCCAGCAGCCAAGAACCGACAACCTCCTACGAGCAGTACGTC.

The CDR3 loop is CASSPPEAQETQYF. CDR3 DNA: TGTGCCAGCAGCCCTCCAGAAGCTCAAGAGACCCAGTACTTC. The chain employs TRBV9 and TRBJ2-5; no clear D. The germline gives CDR1 SGDLS, CDR2 YYNGEE. Trimming took off 4 bases at V and 2 bases at J, with 12 bases between the two ends. The CDR3 has 14 amino acids.

The chain has TRBV11-2 and TRBJ2-1; the match to TRBD2 covers 7 bases. Germline V CDR1 and CDR2: SGHAT, FQNNGV. This CDR3 is built from 17 residues. The ends lost 0 bases at V and 3 bases at J; junction bases unmatched: 8. The CDR3 spells CASSLERDYRYYNEQFF. The CDR3 DNA sequence: TGTGCCAGCAGCTTAGAGAGGGACTACCGTTACTACAATGAGCAGTTCTTC.

V is TRBV12-3 or TRBV12-4 and J is TRBJ1-2, with D unclear. Trimming took 7 bases from V and 8 from J, leaving 17 bases between them. The CDR3 spans 13 residues. In DNA, the CDR3 is TGTGCCAGCACCCCTGCTGAGCCCCGAGGCTACACCTTC. Its protein is CASTPAEPRGYTF.

This clonotype was counted between two and nine times. Since the CDR3 does not end with the conserved phenylalanine or tryptophan, this likely comes from a read error. The DNA is omitted, as the CDR3 cannot be located on it reliably, and the CDR3 follows TCRdb's listing. The CDR3 sequence: CASSLRTSGILYAR. This chain joins TRBV7-4 and TRBJ2-7; the table's D call of TRBD2 was not tested on the DNA. Germline V lookup: CDR1 SGHVT, CDR2 SQSDAQ. The CDR3 is made up of 14 amino acids, end residues included.

This clonotype was detected a few times. The chain is built from TRBV7-8 and TRBJ1-1; D is possibly TRBD1 (5 bases). In germline, CDR1 is SGHVS, CDR2 FQNEAQ. The CDR3 loop spans 14 amino acids. V was cut by 6 bases and J by 5 bases, with 16 bases left in between. CDR3 nucleotides: TGTGCCAGCAGGGTGACAGCTGGGGGTACTGAAGCTTTCTTT. This encodes CASRVTAGGTEAFF.

This clonotype appeared many times. The chain combines TRBV4-1 with TRBJ2-1; 9 nucleotides line up with TRBD2. CDR1 is MGHRA and CDR2 is YSYEKL in the germline V gene. Unmatched junction bases numbered 9, after V lost 5 bases and J lost 4 bases. The CDR3 covers 16 residues. The CDR3 nucleotides are TGCGCCAGCAGCTTCCCACTAGCGGGCGCGTACAATGAGCAGTTCTTC. Translating gives CASSFPLAGAYNEQFF.

This clonotype was observed at least ten times. This rearrangement joins TRBV12-3 or TRBV12-4 to TRBJ2-5; D might be TRBD2 (6 bases). This CDR3 contains 12 residues. The germline V and J ends were trimmed by 11 bases and 4 bases, with 14 bases remaining between them. CDR3 protein: CASSGGVETQYF. In DNA, the CDR3 is TGTGCCTCTTCAGGAGGGGTAGAGACCCAGTACTTC.